The clone carrying this T cell receptor (beta chain) was counted a few times. Extraction and reverse transcription of RNA yielded cDNA as the sequencing template. Clones were read by immunoSEQ multiplex PCR, and TCRdb kept only the in-frame ones, dropping some. The table records about 200,000 clones, around 66% of them present only once. This entry is derived from a study of CD8+ T cells in alopecia areata. Specified treatment: oral pan-JAK inhibitor, 5-10 mg twice daily. This sequence was found in a human donor with alopecia areata. The sequencing here drew on CD4+ T cells sorted from blood, taken at week 4, from a patient treated with tofacitinib.

The CDR3 sequence: CASSLDPPGAGETQYF. As DNA, the CDR3 is TGCGCCAGCAGCTTGGATCCCCCGGGGGCAGGGGAGACCCAGTACTTC. The chain has TRBV5-1 and TRBJ2-5; D is tentatively TRBD1 or TRBD2 (6 bases each). Looked up from germline, CDR1 is SGHRS and CDR2 is YFSETQ. This CDR3 is 16 amino acids long. The V end was cut by 0 bases, the J end by 5 bases, with 17 bases between.